This T cell receptor (beta chain) was captured in a study of OX40 agonist ivuxolimab in advanced cancers. Looking at the study overall: It was ivuxolimab, an agonistic anti-OX40 (CD134) antibody, that patients were treated with. Study results and limitations: No antigen was identified for the clonally expanded peripheral T cells.

Germline V lookup: CDR1 MGHRA, CDR2 YSYEKL. Unmatched junction bases numbered 5, after V lost 3 bases and J lost 1 base. This CDR3 has 16 residues. To note about this clone: Antigen specificity is unknown.

The table came from immunoSEQ multiplex PCR; TCRdb's copy has only in-frame clones and leaves some out. The sample holds tens of thousands of clones, around 90% seen once. This TCR came from an adult with an advanced solid tumor such as melanoma, head and neck, liver or kidney cancer. Sequencing was performed on CD4+ or CD8+ T cells sorted from blood, taken in a trial of the OX40 agonist ivuxolimab. The J gene is TRBJ2-2, the V gene TRBV4-1, with 7 bases that match TRBD2. The CDR3 is CASSQQTGGNTGELFF. The CDR3 DNA reads as TGCGCCAGCAGCCAGCAGACGGGAGGGAACACCGGGGAGCTGTTTTTT.